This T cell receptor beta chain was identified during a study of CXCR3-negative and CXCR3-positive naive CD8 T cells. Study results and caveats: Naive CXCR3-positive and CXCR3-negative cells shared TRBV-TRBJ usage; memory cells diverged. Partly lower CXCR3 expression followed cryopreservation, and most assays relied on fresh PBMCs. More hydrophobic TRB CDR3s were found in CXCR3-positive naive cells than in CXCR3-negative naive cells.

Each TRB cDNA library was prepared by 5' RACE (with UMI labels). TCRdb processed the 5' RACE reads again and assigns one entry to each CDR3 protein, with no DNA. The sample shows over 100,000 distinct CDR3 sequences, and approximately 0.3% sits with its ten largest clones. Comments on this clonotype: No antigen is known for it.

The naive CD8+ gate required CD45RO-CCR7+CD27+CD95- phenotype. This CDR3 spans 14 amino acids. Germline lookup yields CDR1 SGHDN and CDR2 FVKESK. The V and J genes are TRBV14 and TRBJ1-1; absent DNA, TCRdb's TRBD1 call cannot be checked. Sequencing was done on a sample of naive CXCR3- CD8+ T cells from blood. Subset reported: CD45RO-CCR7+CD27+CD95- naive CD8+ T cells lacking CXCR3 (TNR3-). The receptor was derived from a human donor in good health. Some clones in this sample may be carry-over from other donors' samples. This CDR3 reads CASSLGGRWTEAFF.